Listed below are T cell receptor beta chains from one sample, sequenced in a study of early T cells in non-severe SARS-CoV-2 infection. TCRdb re-called the 5' RACE reads through MiXCR, storing one row per CDR3 protein. This sample carries some 54,000 distinct CDR3 sequences, 10% of them seen once, and the ten largest clones take 8% to 9%. Sequencing was carried out using whole blood. The receptors come from an adult who was a healthcare worker with PCR-confirmed SARS-CoV-2 infection or an uninfected control (not recorded which). CDR3s include the opening cysteine and the closing phenylalanine or tryptophan. A D gene is named only where the DNA matches it firmly. Only part of the rows carry a size: once, few, many, or a class if the clone is expanded.

V gene,J gene,clone size,D gene,CDR3 protein,CDR3 DNA
TRBV5-6,TRBJ2-7,NA,TRBD1,CASSFGTGAVGLYEQYF,TGTGCCAGCAGCTTCGGGACAGGGGCCGTAGGACTCTACGAGCAGTACTTC
TRBV6-5,TRBJ2-7,few,NA,CASSLGPSYEQYF,TGTGCCAGCAGTTTGGGCCCATCCTACGAGCAGTACTTC
TRBV5-1,TRBJ1-6,NA,NA,CASTYSDRNNSPLHF,TGCGCCAGCACCTACTCGGACAGAAACAATTCACCCCTCCACTTT
TRBV7-2,TRBJ2-1,many,TRBD2,CASSTGLAGPGEQFF,TGTGCCAGCAGCACGGGACTAGCGGGGCCGGGCGAGCAGTTCTTC
TRBV6-6,TRBJ2-7,few,NA,CASSPRPDRFYEQYF,TGTGCCAGCAGTCCGCGGCCGGACAGATTCTACGAGCAGTACTTC
TRBV5-1,TRBJ2-2,many,NA,CASSSSYTGELFF,TGCGCCAGCAGCTCTAGCTACACCGGGGAGCTGTTTTTT
TRBV2,TRBJ2-7,many,TRBD1,CASNTSPGQGEVVSSYEQYF,TGTGCCAGCAACACGTCACCGGGACAGGGTGAAGTAGTGAGCTCCTACGAGCAGTACTTC
TRBV9,TRBJ2-6,many,TRBD1,CASSLTGSGANVLTF,TGTGCCAGCAGCCTGACAGGGTCGGGGGCCAACGTCCTGACTTTC
TRBV30,TRBJ1-2,many,NA,CAWSAGTHYGYTF,TGTGCCTGGAGTGCCGGGACTCACTATGGCTACACCTTC
TRBV13,TRBJ2-1,many,TRBD2,CASSLGLAGGPRNEQFF,TGTGCCAGCAGCTTGGGACTAGCGGGAGGGCCGAGGAATGAGCAGTTCTTC
TRBV30,TRBJ1-2,many,NA,CAWSRLRGSDYGYTF,TGTGCCTGGAGTAGGCTTCGGGGTTCTGACTATGGCTACACCTTC
TRBV10-1,TRBJ1-2,many,NA,CASSESNPNYGYTF,TGCGCCAGCAGTGAGTCGAACCCAAACTATGGCTACACCTTC
TRBV3-1,TRBJ2-1,NA,NA,CASSQVQGGGRDNEQFF,TGTGCCAGCAGCCAAGTGCAAGGAGGGGGAAGAGACAATGAGCAGTTCTTC
TRBV5-6,TRBJ2-5,many,TRBD2,CASSLLAGTQETQYF,TGTGCCAGCAGCTTGCTAGCGGGAACCCAAGAGACCCAGTACTTC
TRBV3-1,TRBJ2-2,few,NA,CASGAYTGELFF,TGTGCCAGCGGGGCTTACACCGGGGAGCTGTTTTTT
TRBV6-6,TRBJ1-3,many,NA,CASKAEANTIYF,TGTGCCAGCAAAGCTGAGGCAAACACCATATATTTT
TRBV3-1,TRBJ2-7,many,NA,CASSPTGANEQYF,TGTGCCAGCAGCCCGACGGGGGCTAACGAGCAGTACTTC
TRBV27,TRBJ2-7,many,TRBD2,CASSLTSGSYEQYF,TGTGCCAGCAGCCTGACTAGCGGCTCCTACGAGCAGTACTTC
TRBV5-1,TRBJ2-3,NA,NA,CASSIEGTTDTQYF,TGCGCCAGCAGCATTGAAGGTACCACAGATACGCAGTATTTT
TRBV5-5,TRBJ2-5,many,TRBD2,CASSLEASGSHTQYF,TGTGCCAGCAGCTTGGAAGCTAGCGGTAGTCACACCCAGTACTTC
TRBV14,TRBJ2-7,few,TRBD1,CASSQPQGQDLYEQYF,TGTGCCAGCAGCCAACCTCAAGGACAGGACCTCTACGAGCAGTACTTC
TRBV6-2/TRBV6-3,TRBJ1-1,NA,NA,CASSYSWNTEAFF,TGTGCCAGCAGTTACTCCTGGAACACTGAAGCTTTCTTT
TRBV9,TRBJ2-3,many,NA,CASSGGQFLTDTQYF,TGTGCCAGCAGCGGCGGACAGTTCCTCACAGATACGCAGTATTTT
TRBV7-7,TRBJ2-2,many,NA,CASSTHGGTGELFF,TGTGCTAGCAGCACCCACGGGGGCACCGGGGAGCTGTTTTTT
TRBV7-2,TRBJ2-3,many,NA,CASSLGVRRRTDTQYF,TGTGCCAGCAGCTTAGGTGTACGACGGAGGACAGATACGCAGTATTTT
TRBV7-2,TRBJ2-7,many,TRBD1,CASSLDRGEQYF,TGTGCCAGCAGCCTTGACAGGGGCGAGCAGTACTTC
TRBV6-1,TRBJ1-5,many,TRBD1,CASSLTGGSEQPQHF,TGTGCCAGCAGTTTGACAGGGGGGAGCGAACAGCCCCAGCATTTT
TRBV20-1,TRBJ2-6,few,TRBD1,CSARGGTGISGANVLTF,TGCAGTGCTAGAGGTGGGACAGGGATCTCTGGGGCCAACGTCCTGACTTTC
TRBV6-6,TRBJ1-1,NA,TRBD1,CASSPQRTGRGTEAFF,TGTGCCAGCAGTCCCCAGCGGACAGGGAGGGGGACTGAAGCTTTCTTT
TRBV3-1,TRBJ2-3,few,NA,CASSQLDTQYF,TGTGCCAGCAGCCAATTGGATACGCAGTATTTT
TRBV5-5,TRBJ2-1,NA,TRBD2,CASSLERERNEQFF,TGTGCCAGCAGCTTGGAGCGGGAGCGTAATGAGCAGTTCTTC
TRBV18,TRBJ2-3,many,NA,CASSPGRRADTQYF,TGTGCCAGCTCACCAGGACGACGGGCAGATACGCAGTATTTT
TRBV10-3,TRBJ2-1,NA,NA,CAISESIEDEQFF,TGTGCCATCAGTGAGTCGATTGAGGATGAGCAGTTCTTC
TRBV12-3/TRBV12-4,TRBJ2-5,many,NA,CASSYGRGLTAQYF,TGTGCCAGCAGCTATGGACGCGGCTTAACGGCCCAGTACTTC
TRBV9,TRBJ2-5,many,NA,CASSPLARAKQETQYF,TGTGCCAGCAGCCCCTTAGCGAGGGCAAAACAAGAGACCCAGTACTTC
TRBV7-8,TRBJ2-7,many,NA,CASSRPPDRLSYEQYF,TGTGCCAGCAGCCGACCCCCGGACCGACTCTCCTACGAGCAGTACTTC
TRBV7-3,TRBJ2-2,many,NA,CASSLSGSGTGELFF,TGTGCCAGCAGCTTAAGTGGAAGTGGAACCGGGGAGCTGTTTTTT
TRBV2,TRBJ2-7,few,NA,CASRLDSLTYEQYF,TGTGCCAGCAGGCTGGACAGCTTAACCTACGAGCAGTACTTC
TRBV18,TRBJ2-2,few,NA,CASSRDRGANTGELFF,TGTGCCAGCTCACGGGATCGAGGGGCGAACACCGGGGAGCTGTTTTTT
TRBV20-1,TRBJ1-5,many,TRBD1,CSAPTGVGQPQHF,TGCAGTGCACCGACAGGGGTAGGCCAGCCCCAGCATTTT
TRBV7-9,TRBJ1-2,many,NA,CASSLDNNYGYTF,TGTGCCAGCAGCCTGGACAATAACTATGGCTACACCTTC
TRBV7-9,TRBJ2-1,NA,NA,CASSFGELPTENEQFF,TGTGCCAGCAGCTTTGGGGAACTCCCGACGGAGAATGAGCAGTTCTTC